This is a list of T cell receptor beta chains from one sample in a study of blood T cell repertoires in COVID-19. Sequencing used immunoSEQ multiplex PCR; TCRdb keeps in-frame clones, though not all of them. The sample carries about 180,000 clones, approximately 78% recorded once. The specimen sequenced was peripheral blood. All receptors come from a woman of 80 years or more with COVID-19, enrolled during active disease. CDR3s include the opening cysteine and the closing phenylalanine or tryptophan. D genes are given only for firm matches. Clone sizes are given selectively: once, few, many, or a class where the clone is expanded.

TGTGCCACCAGTGATTCTGGACTAGCGGGGGGCTTCACAGATACGCAGTATTTT CATSDSGLAGGFTDTQYF TRBJ2-3 TRBD2 TRBV24-1 few 18
TGTGCCAGTAGGGATCCAGGGGCCGCCTCCGAGCAGTACTTC CASRDPGAASEQYF TRBJ2-7 NA TRBV19 NA 14
TGTGCCAGCAGCTTGGTGGGACTAGCGGGAGGCGGCACAGATACGCAGTATTTT CASSLVGLAGGGTDTQYF TRBJ2-3 TRBD2 TRBV5-8 NA 18
TGTGCCAGCAGCGCAAGACTAGCGGGAGGTCTCACAGATACGCAGTATTTT CASSARLAGGLTDTQYF TRBJ2-3 TRBD2 TRBV7-2 NA 17
TGCAGCGTTGTGGACAGGGTAAACCAAGAGACCCAGTACTTC CSVVDRVNQETQYF TRBJ2-5 TRBD1 TRBV29-1 NA 14
TGTGCCAGCAGCGCCGGGACAGGGGATGAAAAACTGTTTTTT CASSAGTGDEKLFF TRBJ1-4 TRBD1 TRBV2 once 14
TGTGCCAGCAGTGAACTGACAACCCTGGGTGGCTACACCTTC CASSELTTLGGYTF TRBJ1-2 NA TRBV25-1 NA 14
TGTGCCAGCAGTTTAGTAGCAGATACGCAGTATTTT CASSLVADTQYF TRBJ2-3 NA TRBV12-3/TRBV12-4 once 12
TGCGCCAGCAGCCGCGACAGGGACACTGAAGCTTTCTTT CASSRDRDTEAFF TRBJ1-1 TRBD1 TRBV5-1 NA 13
TGCGCCAGCAGCCGAACACCAGGGTCCTACAATGAGCAGTTCTTC CASSRTPGSYNEQFF TRBJ2-1 NA TRBV5-1 NA 15
TGTGCCAGTTGGGGTTGGGGCGGCTTCTCTGGAAACACCATATATTTT CASWGWGGFSGNTIYF TRBJ1-3 NA TRBV19 few 16
TGTGCCAGCAGCAAGGGACTCTGGAATGAGCAGTTCTTC CASSKGLWNEQFF TRBJ2-1 NA TRBV5-8 NA 13
TGTGCCAGCAGCTCATCAGGGGGTTATGAAAAACTGTTTTTT CASSSSGGYEKLFF TRBJ1-4 TRBD1 TRBV7-2 NA 14
TGTGCCGCGGGGAGAGGGACTGAAGCTTTCTTT CAAGRGTEAFF TRBJ1-1 NA TRBV11-1 NA 11
TGTGCCATCAGTGACCCTCCCGGGACTAGCGGGAGGGCCTACGAGCAGTACTTC CAISDPPGTSGRAYEQYF TRBJ2-7 TRBD2 TRBV10-3 NA 18
TGTGTCAGAAGCTTAGGTGGGACAGGGGATTTGAACTCTGGAAACACCATATATTTT CVRSLGGTGDLNSGNTIYF TRBJ1-3 NA TRBV7-5 NA 19
TGTGCCAGCAGCCAAGGGGAGCGAGGCACTGAAGCTTTCTTT CASSQGERGTEAFF TRBJ1-1 NA TRBV4-2 NA 14
TGCGCCAGCGCAGGAAAGCGGGACAGGGGTTCCCACGAGCAGTACTTC CASAGKRDRGSHEQYF TRBJ2-7 TRBD1 TRBV10-1 NA 16
TGCGCCAGCAGCCACGGACAGGGGAATAGGGGCTACACCTTC CASSHGQGNRGYTF TRBJ1-2 TRBD1 TRBV5-1 NA 14
TGTGCCAGCAGCCTATATTGGGGGGGGAGTATCAACTATGGCTACACCTTC CASSLYWGGSINYGYTF TRBJ1-2 NA TRBV14 NA 17
TGTGCCAGCAGCGTACCGCGGGAGATTAACAATGAGCAGTTCTTC CASSVPREINNEQFF TRBJ2-1 TRBD2 TRBV9 NA 15
TGTGCCAGTGGGGCCTTACTTAAAATGAACACTGAAGCTTTCTTT CASGALLKMNTEAFF TRBJ1-1 NA TRBV19 NA 15
TGCAGCGTTAGAGACAGTCTGGCCACCGGGGAGCTGTTTTTT CSVRDSLATGELFF TRBJ2-2 NA TRBV29-1 NA 14
TGTGCCAGCAGTCCACGACACGGACTTCAGTACTTC CASSPRHGLQYF TRBJ2-5 NA TRBV28 once 12
TGTGCCAGCAGCCCTAGCGGGGCTAACTACAATGAGCAGTTCTTC CASSPSGANYNEQFF TRBJ2-1 TRBD2 TRBV7-3 NA 15
TGCGCCAGCAGCTTGAGGGCGGGTGGGAGCTCCTACAATGAGCAGTTCTTC CASSLRAGGSSYNEQFF TRBJ2-1 NA TRBV5-1 NA 17
TGTGCCAGCAGCTTATATGGGAGAAGGTTGAACACTGAAGCTTTCTTT CASSLYGRRLNTEAFF TRBJ1-1 NA TRBV7-2 NA 16
TGTGCCAGCAGCCCTCGACTAGGGTCCGAAAACGAGCAGTACTTC CASSPRLGSENEQYF TRBJ2-7 NA TRBV11-2 NA 15
TGTGCCTGGAGTCGGACACTTCTCTATGGCTACACCTTC CAWSRTLLYGYTF TRBJ1-2 NA TRBV30 NA 13
TGTGCCACCAGCAGGGGGCAGGGGGCCGCAGAGACCCAGTACTTC CATSRGQGAAETQYF TRBJ2-5 TRBD1 TRBV15 NA 15
TGTGCCAGCAGTCTTCGACTAGCGGGACGCTACGAGCAGTACTTC CASSLRLAGRYEQYF TRBJ2-7 TRBD2 TRBV6-2/TRBV6-3 NA 15
TGCGCCAGCCGCCCGTCGGCGGGACTAGCGGGGGGGCCATACACCGGGGAGCTGTTTTTT CASRPSAGLAGGPYTGELFF TRBJ2-2 TRBD2 TRBV5-1 NA 20
TGTGCCAGCAGCTTGTTACCGGGACAGTGGAACCCCTTCGGCTACACCTTC CASSLLPGQWNPFGYTF TRBJ1-2 TRBD1 TRBV7-9 NA 17
TGTGCCAGCAGTTACATAGGAGCGGGAGATCCCTACGAGCAGTACTTC CASSYIGAGDPYEQYF TRBJ2-7 TRBD2 TRBV6-6 once 16
TGTGCCAGTAGTACCCTAGCGGGAGGCCCCGGGGAGCTGTTTTTT CASSTLAGGPGELFF TRBJ2-2 TRBD2 TRBV19 NA 15
TGTGCCAGCAGTCCCCGGGACATTAACTATGGCTACACCTTC CASSPRDINYGYTF TRBJ1-2 NA TRBV6-1 NA 14
TGTGCCGCTTTGTTAGGGGAACACCACTCTGGGGCCAACGTCCTGACTTTC CAALLGEHHSGANVLTF TRBJ2-6 NA TRBV21-1 NA 17
TGTGCCAGCAGCTACGATCGGGGTTGGACCGGGGAGCTGTTTTTT CASSYDRGWTGELFF TRBJ2-2 NA TRBV6-5 once 15
TGTGCCAGCAGCCAAGGGAGGGTCAACGAGCAGTACTTC CASSQGRVNEQYF TRBJ2-7 NA TRBV3-1/TRBV3-2 NA 13
TGTGCCAGCAGTGCTGTATCCTATGGCTACACCTTC CASSAVSYGYTF TRBJ1-2 NA TRBV2 NA 12